These T cell receptor beta chains were read from a single sample in a study of blood T cell repertoires in COVID-19. Profiled with immunoSEQ multiplex PCR; TCRdb holds only in-frame clones, not every one. This table holds roughly 50,000 clones, about 87% found once. Specimen: peripheral blood. All receptors come from a man in his fifties with acute or convalescent COVID-19. The CDR3 runs from the conserved cysteine through the conserved F or W. A D gene is named only where the DNA matches it firmly. Clone sizes are given selectively: once, few, many, or a class where the clone is expanded.

V,J,D,size,CDR3,DNA
TRBV18,TRBJ2-1,NA,NA,CASSPTVQDNEQFF,TGTGCCAGCTCACCAACGGTTCAAGACAATGAGCAGTTCTTC
TRBV19,TRBJ1-2,NA,NA,CASSRQENYGYTF,TGTGCCAGTAGTAGACAGGAGAACTATGGCTACACCTTC
TRBV19,TRBJ1-2,NA,NA,CASNAQGYYGYTF,TGTGCCAGTAACGCCCAGGGATACTATGGCTACACCTTC
TRBV9,TRBJ1-4,NA,NA,CASSAGRGTNEKLFF,TGTGCCAGCAGCGCCGGGAGGGGTACTAATGAAAAACTGTTTTTT
TRBV25-1,TRBJ1-2,TRBD1,few,CASSEFDRGINGYTF,TGTGCCAGCAGTGAATTTGACAGGGGAATTAATGGCTACACCTTC
TRBV3-1/TRBV3-2,TRBJ2-7,NA,NA,CASSLSGYEQYF,TGTGCCAGCAGCTTGAGCGGATACGAGCAGTACTTC
TRBV7-9,TRBJ1-1,TRBD1,once,CASSSELSGQIAFF,TGTGCCAGCAGCTCTGAGCTCTCGGGACAGATAGCTTTCTTT
TRBV9,TRBJ2-1,NA,NA,CASSVGASSYNEQFF,TGTGCCAGCAGCGTAGGGGCGAGCTCCTACAATGAGCAGTTCTTC
TRBV5-6,TRBJ1-5,TRBD1,NA,CASSSKDRGNQPQHF,TGTGCCAGCAGCTCGAAAGACAGGGGGAATCAGCCCCAGCATTTT
TRBV12-3/TRBV12-4,TRBJ2-3,NA,NA,CASSLSTDTQYF,TGTGCCAGCAGCCTTAGCACAGATACGCAGTATTTT
TRBV3-1/TRBV3-2,TRBJ1-1,NA,NA,CASSQGGRPEAFF,TGTGCCAGCAGCCAAGGAGGGAGGCCGGAAGCTTTCTTT
TRBV9,TRBJ2-1,TRBD1,NA,CASSVDNTLGTGAYNEQFF,TGTGCCAGCAGCGTAGACAACACTCTAGGGACAGGGGCCTACAATGAGCAGTTCTTC
TRBV5-1,TRBJ2-2,NA,NA,CASSLRRLVSGELFF,TGCGCCAGCAGCTTGAGGCGTCTAGTGTCCGGGGAGCTGTTTTTT
TRBV5-1,TRBJ2-1,TRBD1,once,CASSEGQAEYNEQFF,TGCGCCAGCAGCGAGGGACAGGCGGAATACAATGAGCAGTTCTTC
TRBV5-1,TRBJ2-6,TRBD2,NA,CASSPLPFSGGARGANVLTF,TGCGCCAGCAGCCCCTTACCCTTTAGCGGGGGGGCCCGTGGGGCCAACGTCCTGACTTTC
TRBV5-4,TRBJ2-5,TRBD2,NA,CASSRGLAGRTQETQYF,TGTGCCAGCAGCCGGGGACTAGCGGGCCGCACCCAAGAGACCCAGTACTTC
TRBV7-3,TRBJ2-1,TRBD1,few,CASSLTRGRNEQFF,TGTGCCAGCAGCTTAACGAGGGGGCGGAATGAGCAGTTCTTC
TRBV21-1,TRBJ1-4,NA,NA,CAILVYAIDEKLFF,TGTGCCATCCTTGTTTATGCGATAGATGAAAAACTGTTTTTT